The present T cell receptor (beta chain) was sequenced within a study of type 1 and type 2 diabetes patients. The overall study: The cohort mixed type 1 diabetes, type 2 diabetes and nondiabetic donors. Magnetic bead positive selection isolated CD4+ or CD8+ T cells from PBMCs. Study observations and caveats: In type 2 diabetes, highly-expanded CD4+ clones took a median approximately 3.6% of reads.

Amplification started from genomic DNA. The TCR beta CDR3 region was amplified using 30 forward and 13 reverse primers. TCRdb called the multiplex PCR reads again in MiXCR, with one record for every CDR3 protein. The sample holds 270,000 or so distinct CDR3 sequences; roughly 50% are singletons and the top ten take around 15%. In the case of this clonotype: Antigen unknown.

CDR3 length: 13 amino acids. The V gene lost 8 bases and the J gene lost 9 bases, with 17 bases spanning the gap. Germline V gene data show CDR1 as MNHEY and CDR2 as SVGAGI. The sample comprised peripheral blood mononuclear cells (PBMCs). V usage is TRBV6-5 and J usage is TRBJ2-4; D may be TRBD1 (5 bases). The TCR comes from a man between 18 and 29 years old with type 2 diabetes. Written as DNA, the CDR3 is TGTGCCAGCCGTAAGACAGAGATTGGCATTCAGTACTTC. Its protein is CASRKTEIGIQYF.